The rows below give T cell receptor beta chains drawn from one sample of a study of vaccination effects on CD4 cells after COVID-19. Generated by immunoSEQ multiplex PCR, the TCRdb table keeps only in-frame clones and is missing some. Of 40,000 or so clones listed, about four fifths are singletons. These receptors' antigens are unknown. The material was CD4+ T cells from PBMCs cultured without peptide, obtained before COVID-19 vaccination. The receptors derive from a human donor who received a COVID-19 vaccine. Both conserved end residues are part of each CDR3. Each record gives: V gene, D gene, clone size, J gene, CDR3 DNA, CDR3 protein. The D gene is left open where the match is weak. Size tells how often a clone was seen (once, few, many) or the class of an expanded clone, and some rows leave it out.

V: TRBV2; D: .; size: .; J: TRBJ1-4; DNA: TGTGCCAGCAGTGAAAGAGGGTATTGGGAAAAACTGTTTTTT; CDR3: CASSERGYWEKLFF
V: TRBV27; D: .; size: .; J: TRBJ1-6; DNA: TGTGCCAGCAGTTTTAGACAGTATAATTCACCCCTCCACTTT; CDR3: CASSFRQYNSPLHF
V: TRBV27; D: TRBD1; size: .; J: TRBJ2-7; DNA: TGTGCCAGCGCGACAGGGGTTAGGTACGAGCAGTACTTC; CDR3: CASATGVRYEQYF
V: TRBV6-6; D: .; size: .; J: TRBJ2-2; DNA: TGTGCCAGCAGTCTTAAACCCACCACCGGGGAGCTGTTTTTT; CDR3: CASSLKPTTGELFF
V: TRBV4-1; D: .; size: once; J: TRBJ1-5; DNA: TGCGCCAGCAGCCAAGATAGGGGGGGGCATCAGCCCCAGCATTTT; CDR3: CASSQDRGGHQPQHF
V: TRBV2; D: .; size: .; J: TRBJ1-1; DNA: TGTGCCAGCAGTGCCGGGGAGAACACTGAAGCTTTCTTT; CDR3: CASSAGENTEAFF
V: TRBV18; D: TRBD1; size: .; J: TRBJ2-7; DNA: TGTGCCAGCTCAATACAGGGGTGGGGCTACGAGCAGTACTTC; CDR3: CASSIQGWGYEQYF
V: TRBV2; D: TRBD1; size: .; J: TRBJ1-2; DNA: TGTGCCAGCAGTGAGGGACAGACCTTCTATGGCTACACCTTC; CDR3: CASSEGQTFYGYTF
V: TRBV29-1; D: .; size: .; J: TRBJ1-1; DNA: TGCAGCGCCGACTCTCCAGTAGCTTTCTTT; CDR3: CSADSPVAFF
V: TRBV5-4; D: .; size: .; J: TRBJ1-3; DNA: TGTGCCAGCAGCTTGGCAGGCGGAGGCGCTGGAAACACCATATATTTT; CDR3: CASSLAGGGAGNTIYF
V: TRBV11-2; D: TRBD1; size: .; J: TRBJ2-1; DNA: TGTGCCAGCAGCTTAGGGGGGACAGTGAACAATGAGCAGTTCTTC; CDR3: CASSLGGTVNNEQFF
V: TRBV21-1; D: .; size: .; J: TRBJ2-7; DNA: TGTGCCAGCAGCTCCCCGACAGGGTACGAGCAGTACTTC; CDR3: CASSSPTGYEQYF
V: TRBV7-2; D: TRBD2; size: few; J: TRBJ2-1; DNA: TGTGCCAGCAGCTTACAGCGACTGGGTAGCGGGGGCCCACTTAATGAGCAGTTCTTC; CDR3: CASSLQRLGSGGPLNEQFF
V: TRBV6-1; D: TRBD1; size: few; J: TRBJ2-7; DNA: TGTGCCAGCAGTGGGGGGGCCGGGACAGGGAATGGCTACGAGCAGTACTTC; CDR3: CASSGGAGTGNGYEQYF
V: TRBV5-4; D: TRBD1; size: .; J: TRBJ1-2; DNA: TGTGCCAGCAGATTAACAGGGGCTCTTTCTAACTATGGCTACACCTTC; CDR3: CASRLTGALSNYGYTF
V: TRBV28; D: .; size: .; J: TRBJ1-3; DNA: TGTGCCAGCAGTTTGAATGGCGCTGGAAACACCATATATTTT; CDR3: CASSLNGAGNTIYF
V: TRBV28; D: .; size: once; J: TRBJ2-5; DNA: TGTGCCAGCAGCCAAACACATCCCAGAGGGACCCAGTACTTC; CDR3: CASSQTHPRGTQYF
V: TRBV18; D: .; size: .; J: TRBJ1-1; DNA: TGTGCCAGCTCACCCAGGGGGAACACTGAAGCTTTCTTT; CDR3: CASSPRGNTEAFF
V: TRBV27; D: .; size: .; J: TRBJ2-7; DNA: TGTGCCAGCAGCACCATCGACAGGCTCTCCTACGAGCAGTACTTC; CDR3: CASSTIDRLSYEQYF
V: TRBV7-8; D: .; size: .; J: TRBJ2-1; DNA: TGTGCCAGCAGACTAGCAGGCGGGGAGACCTACAATGAGCAGTTCTTC; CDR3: CASRLAGGETYNEQFF
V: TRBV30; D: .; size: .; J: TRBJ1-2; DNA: TGTGTATCTGGAGTCGGGTATGGCTACACCTTC; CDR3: CVSGVGYGYTF
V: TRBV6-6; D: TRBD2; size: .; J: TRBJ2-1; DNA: TGTGCCAGCAGCCTAGCGGGGGTAGAGTTCTTC; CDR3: CASSLAGVEFF
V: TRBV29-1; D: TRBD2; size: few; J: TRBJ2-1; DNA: TGCAGCGCACTAGCGGGGGGGAGTGAGCAGTTCTTC; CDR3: CSALAGGSEQFF
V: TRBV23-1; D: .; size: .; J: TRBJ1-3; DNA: TGCGCCAGCAGTCAACGGCCGGGGTCTGGAAACACCATATATTTT; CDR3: CASSQRPGSGNTIYF
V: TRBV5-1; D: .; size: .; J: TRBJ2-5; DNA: TGCGCCAGCAGCTCGACGGGACACCACCAAGAGACCCAGTACTTC; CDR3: CASSSTGHHQETQYF
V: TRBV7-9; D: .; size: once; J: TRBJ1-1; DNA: TGTGCCAGCAGCCCGTTCACCGGGGCAGGGAACACTGAAGCTTTCTTT; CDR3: CASSPFTGAGNTEAFF
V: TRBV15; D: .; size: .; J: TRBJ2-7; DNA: TGTGCCACCAGCAGAGAGGGGGTTGGATCCTACGAGCAGTACTTC; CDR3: CATSREGVGSYEQYF
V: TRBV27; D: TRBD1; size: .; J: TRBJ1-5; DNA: TGTGCCAGCAGTTTATCTCACAGGGGTGGTCAGCCCCAGCATTTT; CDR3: CASSLSHRGGQPQHF
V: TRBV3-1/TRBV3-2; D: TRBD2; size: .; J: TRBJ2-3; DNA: TGTGCCAGCAGCCCACTAGCGGGGGGGCCAGATACGCAGTATTTT; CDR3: CASSPLAGGPDTQYF
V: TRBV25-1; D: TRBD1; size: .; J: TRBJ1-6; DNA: TGTGCCAGCAGTGGCGGGACAGTGGGCAATTCACCCCTCCACTTT; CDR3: CASSGGTVGNSPLHF
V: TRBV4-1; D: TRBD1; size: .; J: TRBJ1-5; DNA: TGCGCCAGCAGCCGTCAATTTCTGGGGTCAGGGGGCGCAGGCAATCAGCCCCAGCATTTT; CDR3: CASSRQFLGSGGAGNQPQHF
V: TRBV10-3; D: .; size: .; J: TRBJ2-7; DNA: TGTGCCATCAGTGAGGACGGCTACGAGCAGTACTTC; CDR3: CAISEDGYEQYF
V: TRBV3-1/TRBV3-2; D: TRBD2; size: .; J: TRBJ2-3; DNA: TGTGCCAGCAGCTTCGGGACTAGGGGGGCAGATACGCAGTATTTT; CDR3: CASSFGTRGADTQYF
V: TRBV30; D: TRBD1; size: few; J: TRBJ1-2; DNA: TGTGCCTGGAGCGGAAAAGGACAGGGGAGAAACTATGGCTACACCTTC; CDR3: CAWSGKGQGRNYGYTF
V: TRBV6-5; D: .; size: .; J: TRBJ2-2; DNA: TGTGCCAGCAGTCGCTCCGGGACGGTGGCCGGGGAGCTGTTTTTT; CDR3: CASSRSGTVAGELFF
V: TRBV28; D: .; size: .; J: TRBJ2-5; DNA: TGTGCCAGCAGTCCCGGGACCGGGACACTGTACTTC; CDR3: CASSPGTGTLYF
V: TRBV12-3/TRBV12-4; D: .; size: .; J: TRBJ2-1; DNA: TGTGCCAGCAGTTTAGGGTACGGTGAGCAGTTCTTC; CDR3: CASSLGYGEQFF
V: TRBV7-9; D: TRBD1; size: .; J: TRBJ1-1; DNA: TGTGCCAGCAGCTTTACCGGGACAGAGAACACTGAAGCTTTCTTT; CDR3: CASSFTGTENTEAFF
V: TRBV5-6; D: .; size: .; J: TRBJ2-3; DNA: TGTGCCAGCAGCTTGGCTCAGGGTACAGATACGCAGTATTTT; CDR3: CASSLAQGTDTQYF
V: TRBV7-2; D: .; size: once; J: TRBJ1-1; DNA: TGTGCCAGCAGCTTTAGGGGGGGCCGAGAAGCTTTCTTT; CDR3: CASSFRGGREAFF
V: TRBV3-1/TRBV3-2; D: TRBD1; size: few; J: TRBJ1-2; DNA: TGTGCCAGCAGCCAAGACCCATTCGACAGGGTCGGTGGCTACACCTTC; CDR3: CASSQDPFDRVGGYTF